These 19 T cell receptor beta chains were sequenced from one sample in a study of response to subunit inactivated influenza vaccine. MiXCR, applied by TCRdb to the RT-PCR reads, yields one record per CDR3 protein. The table lists about 800,000 distinct CDR3 sequences, roughly 20% of them singletons. The specimen comprised PBMCs from blood, sampled 5 to 6 days after vaccination. The source of these receptors is a man aged 50-60 years who received an inactivated influenza vaccine.

This chain connects TRBV20-1 to TRBJ1-6, with D possibly matching TRBD1 (6 bases). The germline V gene encodes CDR1 DFQATT and CDR2 SNEGSKA (reference sequence). This CDR3 is built from 13 residues. V lost 7 bases to trimming and J lost 7 bases, with 14 bases between them. This CDR3 reads CSVRWTANSPLHF. The CDR3 coding sequence is TGCAGTGTCCGGTGGACAGCAAATTCACCCCTCCACTTT.

The chain joins TRBV20-1 to TRBJ1-1; no reliable D call. From germline, CDR1 is DFQATT and CDR2 SNEGSKA (reference sequence). Trimming left V 6 bases short and J 0 bases short, with 14 bases between. The CDR3 is 14 amino acids. CDR3 in DNA: TGCAGTGCACGACTCGACTCATTGAACACTGAAGCTTTCTTT. This codes for CSARLDSLNTEAFF.

DNA of the CDR3: TGCAGTGTTGATGTTGGACAGGGAAGTTTTGATGAGCAGTTCTTC. Protein: CSVDVGQGSFDEQFF. This chain joins TRBV20-1 and TRBJ2-1; 8 bases are shared with TRBD1. V was clipped by 7 bases and J by 8 bases; unmatched bases: 16. Germline CDR1 reads DFQATT; CDR2 reads SNEGSKA (reference sequence). The CDR3 loop spans 15 amino acids.

The table lists this clonotype with many counts. J is TRBJ2-5 and V is TRBV5-5, with a tentative D call TRBD1 (5 bases). Trimming removed 5 bases at V and 5 bases at J, with 19 bases between. Germline V CDR1 and CDR2: SGHKS, YYEKEE (reference sequence). This CDR3 has 15 amino acids. This CDR3 reads CASRRNQGIGETQYF. CDR3 DNA: TGTGCCAGCAGGAGAAACCAGGGTATTGGGGAGACCCAGTACTTC. Combining the CDR3 with reference TRBV5-5 and TRBJ2-5 gives the whole variable domain DAGVTQSPTHLIKTRGQQVTLRCSPISGHKSVSWYQQVLGQGPQFIFQYYEKEERGRGNFPDRFSARQFPNYSSELNVNALLLGDSALYLCASRRNQGIGETQYFGPGTRLLVL.

The rearrangement links TRBV21-1 to TRBJ2-2; TRBD1 is taken as the D call from the table, unchecked against the DNA. TRBV21-1 is described as a pseudogene. This CDR3 has 14 amino acids. CDR3 in amino acids: CASSKGAGLGELFF. CDR3 DNA: TGTGCCAGCAGCAAAGGAGCAGGGCTAGGGGAGCTGTTTTTT.

The gene calls are TRBV20-1 and TRBJ2-7; possible D gene TRBD2, 7 bases. The CDR3 is made up of 17 amino acids. Per germline, CDR1 DFQATT and CDR2 SNEGSKA (reference sequence). V lost 7 bases and J 3 bases, leaving 28 bases between the germline ends. CDR3 sequence reads: CSGSGDLVPGGYYEQYF. CDR3 in DNA: TGCAGTGGTTCCGGGGATCTAGTCCCGGGGGGCTACTACGAGCAGTACTTC.

The chain uses TRBV6-2 or TRBV6-3 and TRBJ2-1; 14 positions match TRBD2. The CDR3 runs to 17 residues. Trimming removed 2 bases from V and 4 bases from J; junction bases left unmatched: 4. The germline V gene encodes CDR1 MNHEY and CDR2 SVGEGT. The CDR3 nucleotides are TGTGCCAGCAGTTACCCCGGACTAGCGGGGGGATACAATGAGCAGTTCTTC. Its protein product is CASSYPGLAGGYNEQFF.

In its sample, this clonotype was seen a few times. The chain employs TRBV29-1 and TRBJ2-1, with TRBD1 matching 11 bases. V lost 0 bases to trimming and J lost 5 bases; unmatched junction nucleotides: 9. Germline V lookup: CDR1 SQVTM, CDR2 ANQGSEA. The CDR3 sequence is 17 residues long. CDR3 protein: CSVEDPWTGGADNEQFF. CDR3 coding DNA: TGCAGCGTTGAAGATCCATGGACAGGGGGCGCCGACAATGAGCAGTTCTTC.

The gene calls are TRBV20-1 and TRBJ2-2, with D hard to call. Trimming stripped 6 bases from V and 5 bases from J, with 19 bases between. CDR1 is DFQATT and CDR2 is SNEGSKA in the germline V gene (reference sequence). CDR3 size: 15 residues. The CDR3 bases are TGCAGTGCCCCGCACCTATTGGGAAAAACCGGGGAGCTGTTTTTT. It codes for CSAPHLLGKTGELFF.

This chain joins TRBV4-1 and TRBJ2-7; 7 bases fit TRBD2. Germline CDR1 and CDR2: MGHRA and YSYEKL. The CDR3 contains 15 residues. V lost 3 bases and J lost 2; bases outside the gene matches: 7. This chain's CDR3 is CASSHNSGPAYEQYF. The CDR3, as DNA: TGCGCCAGCAGCCACAATAGCGGGCCAGCCTACGAGCAGTACTTC.

The V and J genes are TRBV2 and TRBJ2-1; no reliable D call. This CDR3 has 13 residues. V lost 4 bases and J 5 bases, leaving 9 bases between the germline ends. Germline lookup yields CDR1 SNHLY and CDR2 FYNNEI. The CDR3 sequence is CASSALVNNEQFF. The CDR3, as DNA: TGTGCCAGCAGTGCTCTCGTGAACAATGAGCAGTTCTTC.

There are a few counts of this clonotype. This chain uses TRBV20-1 with TRBJ2-3, with D possibly being TRBD2 (7 bases). Per the germline V gene, CDR1 is DFQATT and CDR2 is SNEGSKA (reference sequence). The V end was cut by 3 bases, the J end by 4 bases, with 11 bases between. This CDR3 is 13 amino acids long. The CDR3 spells CSASRGAADTQYF. CDR3 nucleotides: TGCAGTGCTAGTCGGGGGGCCGCAGATACGCAGTATTTT.

The genes are TRBV12-3 or TRBV12-4 and TRBJ2-3, with 7 nucleotides matching TRBD1. With V trimmed by 6 bases and J by 8 bases, 11 bases remained unmatched. The length of the CDR3 is 14 residues. The CDR3, as DNA: TGTGCCAGCAGCCCCGGGACAGCTCTAAGTACGCAGTATTTT. It is translated as CASSPGTALSTQYF.

The chain uses TRBV4-1 and TRBJ2-2; D may be TRBD2 (5 bases). CDR1 and CDR2 (germline): MGHRA, YSYEKL. Trimming left V 2 bases short and J 4 bases short, with 20 bases between. CDR3 length: 18 residues. This chain's CDR3 is CASSQRRPLSLSTGELFF. The CDR3 region has the DNA TGCGCCAGCAGCCAAAGGAGGCCCTTAAGTTTGAGCACCGGGGAGCTGTTTTTT.

CDR3 loop: CASKGSGGRSYNEQFF. In nucleotides, the CDR3 is TGTGCCAGCAAGGGAAGCGGGGGCCGCTCCTACAATGAGCAGTTCTTC. V gene TRBV6-1 combines with J gene TRBJ2-1, with 8 bases lining up with TRBD2. In germline, CDR1 is MNHNS, CDR2 SASEGT. The CDR3 length is 16 residues. V lost 7 bases, J lost 0 bases, and 8 bases stayed unmatched.

In its sample, this clonotype was seen a few times. The chain recombines TRBV25-1 with TRBJ1-1; no definite D call. V lost 1 base, J lost 6 bases, and 6 bases lay in between. CDR3 size: 12 residues. Per germline, CDR1 MGHDK and CDR2 SYGVNS. CDR3 loop: CASSEFGSEAFF. The CDR3 DNA reads as TGTGCCAGCAGTGAATTTGGGTCTGAAGCTTTCTTT.

This clonotype came up a few times. V is TRBV12-3 or TRBV12-4 and J is TRBJ2-2, with D tentatively TRBD1 or TRBD2 (5 bases each). This CDR3 comprises 16 residues. Trimming took 1 base from V and 2 from J, leaving 11 bases between them. CDR3 residues: CASSLGRDVNTGELFF. The CDR3 nucleotides read TGTGCCAGCAGTTTAGGAAGGGACGTCAACACCGGGGAGCTGTTTTTT.

This clonotype showed up just a few times. The V and J genes are TRBV7-2 and TRBJ1-1; the D gene is possibly TRBD1 (5 bases). Germline V lookup: CDR1 SGHTA, CDR2 FQGNSA. This CDR3 region has 15 residues. The ends were cut back, 1 base at V and 1 base at J, with 10 bases in the middle. The CDR3 protein is CASSLVPGRNTEAFF. The DNA for the CDR3 is TGTGCCAGCAGCTTAGTACCAGGGAGGAACACTGAAGCTTTCTTT.

In this sample, this clonotype turned up many times. The J gene is TRBJ2-7, the V gene TRBV20-1; TRBD1 matches at 9 bases. Germline V gene sequence: CDR1 DFQATT, CDR2 SNEGSKA (reference sequence). The CDR3 has 15 amino acids. V lost 6 bases to trimming and J lost 2 bases; unmatched junction nucleotides: 11. CDR3 coding DNA: TGCAGTGCGGATTGGACAGGGGAGGGAACCTACGAGCAGTACTTC. Translation: CSADWTGEGTYEQYF.